Presented here are 9 T cell receptor beta chains from one specimen sequenced in a study of blood T cell repertoires in COVID-19. TCRdb keeps only in-frame clones here, not all; method: immunoSEQ multiplex PCR. The table shows some 460,000 clones, with approximately 90% occurring only once. The sample taken for sequencing was peripheral blood. The receptors originated from a young woman with acute or convalescent COVID-19.

CDR3 in amino acids: CASSLGTGGSQPQHF. The CDR3 DNA reads as TGTGCCAGCAGCCTCGGGACAGGGGGGAGCCAGCCCCAGCATTTT. V gene TRBV7-8 combines with J gene TRBJ1-5, with 11 bases lining up with TRBD1. V shed 5 bases, J shed 7 bases, and the junction held 7 bases outside the gene matches. The CDR3 extends over 15 amino acids. Per the germline V gene, CDR1 is SGHVS and CDR2 is FQNEAQ.

This sequence joins TRBV7-6 and TRBJ1-1, with D perhaps TRBD1 (5 bases). There are 13 residues in the CDR3. V shed 2 bases and J shed 7 bases, with 11 bases lying between them. CDR1 is SGHVS and CDR2 is FNYEAQ in the germline V gene. CDR3 coding DNA: TGTGCCAGCAGCTTACGTCAGGGTGATGAAGCTTTCTTT. It yields the protein CASSLRQGDEAFF.

The genes are TRBV2 and TRBJ2-7; 9 nucleotides line up with TRBD1. J lost 3 bases, V lost 4 bases, and 7 bases had no gene match. Germline V gene sequence: CDR1 SNHLY, CDR2 FYNNEI. The CDR3 is 15 residues long. The CDR3 DNA reads as TGTGCCAGCAGTGTCCTCGGGACAGGGCTCTACGAGCAGTACTTC. It is translated as CASSVLGTGLYEQYF.

The chain recombines TRBV6-5 with TRBJ2-7, with 7 bases identical to TRBD1. Germline V lookup: CDR1 MNHEY, CDR2 SVGAGI. The CDR3 loop spans 14 amino acids. The junction had 7 bases not matched to a gene; V was cut back by 5 bases and J by 3 bases. CDR3 sequence: CASSLLTGNYEQYF. The CDR3 nucleotides are TGTGCCAGCAGTCTCCTGACAGGGAACTACGAGCAGTACTTC.

The table lists this clone with a count of one. The rearrangement uses TRBV6-5 and TRBJ2-5, with TRBD2 matching over 10 bases. This CDR3 comprises 15 residues. V lost 7 bases, J lost 5 bases, and 10 bases stayed unmatched. Per germline, CDR1 MNHEY and CDR2 SVGAGI. The CDR3 loop reads CASMKRGGLGETQYF. The CDR3 DNA follows: TGTGCCAGCATGAAGCGGGGGGGCCTGGGGGAGACCCAGTACTTC.

The chain carries TRBV28 and TRBJ1-2, with D maybe TRBD1 (5 bases). The CDR3 spans 12 residues. Trimming removed 3 bases from V and 7 bases from J, with 9 bases in between. The germline CDR1 and CDR2 sequences are MDHEN and SYDVKM. This CDR3 reads CASSFEGAGYTF. CDR3 nucleotide sequence: TGTGCCAGCAGTTTCGAAGGGGCTGGCTACACCTTC.

This rearrangement joins TRBV4-1 to TRBJ2-5; perhaps TRBD2 as D (7 bases). This CDR3 contains 14 residues. In germline, CDR1 is MGHRA, CDR2 YSYEKL. The V end lost 0 bases, the J end lost 5 bases, and 10 bases lay between the germline ends. As DNA, the CDR3 is TGCGCCAGCAGCCAAGATGGGGGGGGCGAGACCCAGTACTTC. It is translated as CASSQDGGGETQYF.

The chain links TRBV27 to TRBJ2-7, with 7 bases lining up with TRBD2. CDR1 is MNHEY and CDR2 is SMNVEV in the germline V gene (reference sequence). This CDR3 contains 16 residues. With V trimmed by 4 bases and J by 0 bases, 9 bases remained unmatched. The CDR3: CASSSPTGRSSYEQYF. CDR3 coding DNA: TGTGCCAGCAGTTCCCCGACCGGGAGGAGCTCCTACGAGCAGTACTTC.

This clone was observed a handful of times. V and J are TRBV6-6 and TRBJ1-2; 7 bases are shared with TRBD1. CDR1 is MNHNY, CDR2 SVGAGI, per germline (reference sequence). V lost 2 bases and J lost 5; bases outside the gene matches: 2. The CDR3 has 13 residues. Here the CDR3 reads CASSYGTDYGYTF. CDR3 nucleotides: TGTGCCAGCAGTTACGGGACAGATTATGGCTACACCTTC.